This T cell receptor beta chain stems from a study of blood T cells in healthy people across ages. Together with a sample-barcoded 5' primer, a J-beta primer mix was included in a second PCR lasting roughly 6 to 12 cycles. TCRdb processed the 5' RACE reads anew with MiXCR; each CDR3 protein has one entry. The sample has hundreds of thousands of distinct CDR3 sequences, around a fifth seen once; the top ten hold 3% to 4%. CDR3 length equals 15 residues. Germline V gene sequence: CDR1 SEHNR, CDR2 FQNEAQ (reference sequence). Trimming took 3 bases from V and 2 from J, leaving 10 bases between them. The sequence derives from a man in his 70s in good health. The chain uses TRBV7-9 and TRBJ1-4; D uncertain. Sequencing was carried out using blood. This CDR3 reads CASSFRGSTNEKLFF. DNA of the CDR3: TGTGCCAGCAGCTTCCGGGGATCGACTAATGAAAAACTGTTTTTT.